The entry that follows covers one TCR beta chain sequence. This sample is part of a study of glioma-infiltrating T cells after dendritic cell vaccination. The table came from immunoSEQ multiplex PCR; TCRdb's copy has only in-frame clones and leaves some out. Among tens of thousands of clones listed, more than 65% were seen once. The V and J ends lost 4 bases and 2 bases respectively, with 15 bases between them. Looked up from germline, CDR1 is SGHKS and CDR2 is YYEKEE (reference sequence). The CDR3 is made up of 15 amino acids. The sample here was blood, taken before dendritic cell vaccination. V gene TRBV5-5 combines with J gene TRBJ2-5, with D possibly TRBD1 on 5 matching bases. This sequence was found in a human donor with glioblastoma. CDR3 coding DNA: TGTGCCAGCAGCCGCCCCGGACAAGCACAAGAGACCCAGTACTTC. Translated: CASSRPGQAQETQYF.